This T cell receptor (beta chain) was recovered during a study of T-cell memory formation after mild COVID-19. V lost 0 bases and J lost 3, with 9 bases in between. The CDR3 sequence is 14 residues long. This clonotype appeared a few times. Its antigen remains unidentified. Study-wide points: CD4/CD8 balance held among clones contracting day 15 to 85, and later expanders leaned CD4+. CM and EM subsets held most contracting CD4+ clones; EMRA held CD8+ ones. In pre-infection memory, a portion of responding clones appeared, which suggested that cross-reactive memory joined.

cDNA libraries for TCR alpha and TCR beta, carrying sample barcodes and UMIs, came from 5'RACE with constant-segment primers. TCRdb re-analysed the 5' RACE reads in MiXCR, keeping a single row per CDR3 protein. The sample lists 270,000 or so distinct CDR3 sequences; about a sixth were seen once. The clonotype originates from a man between 18 and 35 years old who had mild COVID-19 (a few samples of this study predate the infection). Cell type and time point are not known. Sequencing input: PBMCs or a T cell subset sorted from them (not recorded which). The rearrangement joins TRBV12-3 or TRBV12-4 to TRBJ2-7, with D unresolved. The CDR3 DNA follows: TGTGCCAGCAGTTTAGCCGACGGTCGCTACGAGCAGTACTTC. Protein product: CASSLADGRYEQYF.